This T cell receptor beta chain was recovered during a study of T cells in localized non-small cell lung cancer (dated by TCRdb to 2018 to 2021). For the study in its entirety: T cell repertoires of 236 early-stage NSCLC patients were analyzed, with tumors being compared against uninvolved tumor-adjacent lungs. The cohort consisted of a few hundred treatment-naive NSCLC patients whose localized lung tumors had been resected. The mean age of the NSCLC patients was roughly 70 years, with 120 to 150 men and 85 to 110 women. What the work shows at the level of the full study, not this receptor alone: Because the study design was exploratory, TCR variables were selected using unadjusted p-values without false-discovery rate correction. Of the top 100 tumor clones, a median of approximately 60 were detected in paired uninvolved adjacent lung; approximately 28 were also among that lung's top 100. Multi-region tumor sequencing was not performed, so intratumor heterogeneity could not be excluded. Uninvolved tumor-adjacent lung showed the highest T cell clonality, higher than tumor, which suggests more focused antigenic responses in the adjacent lung. Higher T cell density in blood was associated with longer overall survival, whereas higher clonality in adjacent lung was associated with shorter survival.

In regard to this clone: The antigen it recognizes is unknown. One base away there is no much larger clone; base qualities are not given.

At diagnosis, tumor, uninvolved tumor-adjacent lung and peripheral blood were collected and then preserved as a mix of FFPE and fresh-frozen material. For TCR repertoire profiling, blood samples were analyzed as peripheral blood mononuclear cells. TCR beta CDR3 regions were sequenced from DNA using the immunoSEQ Assay. The original pipeline was this. T cell density was computed as TCR beta template counts normalized to usable DNA estimated by amplifying housekeeping genes. Richness was estimated with the preseqR package, extrapolating to 400,000 templates for PBMC samples and 120,000 templates for tissue samples. Clonality was defined as one minus Pielou's evenness. Tissue-enriched TCRs were identified by differential abundance testing using productive amino-acid clonotypes, minimum total count 5 and alpha 0.1. The Jaccard Index and the Morisita Overlap Index were used to quantify repertoire overlap between compartments. GLIPH grouped TCR beta CDR3s together with public tetramer-defined viral CDR3s, and a viral motif had to include at least three viral sequences and show V-gene enrichment. Entries here come from immuneACCESS through TCRdb and include only in-frame sequences with V and J called. Some clones fail to appear in such tables; in the studies checked, an unresolved V gene covers under half of the shortfall, and the cause of the remainder is unknown. The V and J calls and clone size were taken over from that table, and D and trimming were inferred from the DNA. The sample table shows approximately 57,000 clones, and roughly 88% are seen once. The ten top clones hold less than 6% of the sample.

The CDR3 holds 15 amino acids from the cysteine to the phenylalanine. Only CDR3 DNA remains: 45 bases, in frame from the first base. CDR1 is given as SNHLY and CDR2 as FYNNEI, both from the germline V gene. V is pruned by 4 bases and J by 7 bases, leaving 9 bases of the junction without a gene match. This TCR came from a woman aged 35-70 years with stage I lung adenocarcinoma. The sequenced sample was peripheral blood, obtained before any cancer treatment. The V and J segments used are TRBV2 and TRBJ2-2; 7 bases in the middle match TRBD2. The bases read TGTGCCAGCAGTGTTTCCAGCGGGGAAATCGGGGAGCTGTTTTTT. This gives the protein CASSVSSGEIGELFF.